The 18 T cell receptor beta chains below were found in one sample sequenced in a study of vaccination and CD4 T cells after COVID-19. Antigen specificity for these receptors is unknown. With the Oncomine TCR Beta short-read assay, DNA from cultured CD4+ T cells was sequenced. One entry per CDR3 protein results from TCRdb running MiXCR on the PCR reads. The repertoire has approximately 15,000 distinct CDR3 sequences, 45% to 60% of them found once; the top ten carry about 13%. Treatment noted: approximately nine-day PBMC culture with coronavirus spike peptide pools or control peptides (ViraFEST assay). Sequenced sample: CD4+ T cells from blood, cultured in vitro. These receptor sequences come from a human donor who had recovered from COVID-19.

The chain combines TRBV10-3 with TRBJ1-1, with TRBD1 matching 7 bases. The CDR3 sequence is 13 residues long. With V trimmed by 6 bases and J by 1 base, 2 bases remained unmatched. The germline V gene has CDR1 ENHRY and CDR2 SYGVKD. The CDR3, as DNA: TGTGCCATCAGGGGACAGACGAACACTGAAGCTTTCTTT. Its protein is CAIRGQTNTEAFF.

The J gene is TRBJ2-5, the V gene TRBV20-1, with D unclear. V was clipped by 6 bases and J by 0 bases, with 5 bases between them. CDR3 length: 11 amino acids. Germline values: CDR1 DFQATT, CDR2 SNEGSKA (reference sequence). CDR3: CSAQDQETQYF. For the CDR3, the DNA is TGCAGTGCCCAGGACCAAGAGACCCAGTACTTC.

V gene TRBV5-8 combines with J gene TRBJ1-6; no clear D gene. Looked up from germline, CDR1 is SGHTS and CDR2 is YDEGEE. Trimming cost V 4 bases and J 7 bases, with 12 bases left between them. The CDR3 has 14 residues. The CDR3 sequence: CASSPATRNSPLHF. In DNA form, the CDR3 reads TGTGCCAGCAGCCCCGCTACTAGGAATTCACCCCTCCACTTT.

V usage is TRBV12-3 or TRBV12-4 and J usage is TRBJ1-5; D is perhaps TRBD1 (6 bases). This CDR3 contains 14 residues. V was shortened by 6 bases and J by 3 bases, with 12 bases between the two germline ends. This CDR3 reads CASSPPGANQPQHF. The DNA of the CDR3 is TGTGCCAGCAGCCCCCCGGGGGCCAATCAGCCCCAGCATTTT.

This chain uses TRBV7-8 with TRBJ2-7; D not resolved. Germline CDR1 reads SGHVS; CDR2 reads FQNEAQ. Trimming removed 1 base from V and 3 bases from J, with 7 bases in between. The CDR3 loop spans 13 amino acids. CDR3 nucleotides: TGTGCCAGCAGCTTAGGACGGAACTACGAGCAGTACTTC. Its translation: CASSLGRNYEQYF.

This chain joins TRBV6-1 and TRBJ1-6; D remains unclear. The length of the CDR3 is 14 residues. Trimming pared 3 bases from V and 9 bases from J, leaving 12 bases between. The germline CDR1 and CDR2 sequences are MNHNS and SASEGT. CDR3 loop: CASSDPGRGSPLHF. The CDR3 DNA follows: TGTGCCAGCAGTGATCCGGGCCGGGGTTCACCCCTCCACTTT.

This clonotype has a handful of counts. Here the CDR3 reads CASSLLINTGELFF. The CDR3 DNA reads as TGTGCCAGCAGCTTACTCATAAACACCGGGGAGCTGTTTTTT. The gene calls are TRBV7-2 and TRBJ2-2; D is unclear. The CDR3 runs 14 residues. Trimming took off 2 bases at V and 2 bases at J, with 6 bases between the two ends. Germline V CDR1 and CDR2: SGHTA, FQGNSA.

The chain is built from TRBV7-2 and TRBJ2-3; D gene ambiguous. CDR1 is SGHTA and CDR2 is FQGNSA in the germline V gene. The ends were cut back, 0 bases at V and 3 bases at J, with 1 base in the middle. This CDR3 has 12 residues. CDR3 sequence: CASSLATDTQYF. In nucleotides, the CDR3 is TGTGCCAGCAGCTTAGCGACAGATACGCAGTATTTT.

The chain carries TRBV6-1 and TRBJ2-7; D is unresolved. This CDR3 comprises 12 residues. V dropped 4 bases and J dropped 3 bases, with 7 bases sitting between them. The germline CDR1 and CDR2 sequences are MNHNS and SASEGT. CDR3 DNA sequence: TGTGCCAGCAGTGCCTTCATCTACGAGCAGTACTTC. Translating it yields CASSAFIYEQYF.

This chain uses TRBV11-3 with TRBJ2-1, with a weak D call TRBD2 (7 bases). The CDR3 runs to 15 residues. Germline V lookup: CDR1 SGHNT, CDR2 YENEEA. With 6 bases removed from V and 2 bases from J, the gap between germline ends came to 14 bases. Written as DNA, the CDR3 is TGTGCCAGCAGAGGGAGGGGGGTTACCTACAATGAGCAGTTCTTC. It codes for CASRGRGVTYNEQFF.

V is TRBV18 and J is TRBJ2-7; D is uncertain. The V end was cut by 5 bases, the J end by 3 bases, with 5 bases between. This CDR3 is built from 11 residues. Germline CDR1 reads KGHSH; CDR2 reads LQKENI. CDR3 DNA: TGTGCCAGCTCAACGAACTACGAGCAGTACTTC. Translating it yields CASSTNYEQYF.

This clonotype was seen a few times. The rearrangement uses TRBV6-1 and TRBJ1-1, with 9 bases that match TRBD1. The germline CDR1 and CDR2 sequences are MNHNS and SASEGT. The CDR3 loop spans 15 amino acids. Trimming cost V 5 bases and J 4 bases; bases outside gene matches: 8. The CDR3 sequence: CASSLGQGRGTEAFF. CDR3 sequence (DNA): TGTGCCAGCAGTCTCGGACAGGGGAGAGGCACTGAAGCTTTCTTT.

The chain joins TRBV7-2 to TRBJ2-3, with D uncertain. CDR3 size: 14 residues. CDR1 is SGHTA, CDR2 FQGNSA, per germline. The V and J ends lost 5 bases and 0 bases respectively, with 9 bases between them. The CDR3 nucleotides read TGTGCCAGCAGCCCAATGTTCAGCACAGATACGCAGTATTTT. The encoded protein is CASSPMFSTDTQYF.

V gene TRBV6-4 combines with J gene TRBJ2-5; either TRBD1 or TRBD2 may supply D (5 bases each). V gave up 9 bases and J gave up 0 bases, with 11 bases separating them. CDR1 is MRHNA and CDR2 is SNTAGT in the germline V gene. The CDR3 consists of 13 residues. CDR3 nucleotides: TGTGCCAGGGGGGTCCCCAACCAAGAGACCCAGTACTTC. It is translated as CARGVPNQETQYF.

The chain links TRBV19 to TRBJ2-2, with D maybe TRBD1 (6 bases). CDR1 is LNHDA, CDR2 SQIVND, per germline (reference sequence). The CDR3 has 14 amino acids. V was pared by 6 bases and J by 5 bases, with 13 bases between. CDR3 amino acids: CASSLTGSTGELFF. The CDR3 DNA follows: TGTGCCAGTAGCCTCACAGGGAGTACCGGGGAGCTGTTTTTT.

The gene calls are TRBV29-1 and TRBJ2-7, with D perhaps being TRBD1 or TRBD2 (5 bases each). CDR3 length equals 12 residues. V lost 6 bases and J lost 6, with 15 bases in between. Germline-derived CDR1 and CDR2 are SQVTM and ANQGSEA. This CDR3 is CSVRGQGGEQYF. The CDR3 bases are TGCAGCGTGAGGGGCCAGGGTGGCGAGCAGTACTTC.

This clonotype was picked up a small number of times. The chain couples TRBV20-1 to TRBJ1-1; D is undetermined. The germline V gene has CDR1 DFQATT and CDR2 SNEGSKA (reference sequence). The V end was cut by 4 bases, the J end by 1 base, with 4 bases between. The CDR3 spans 11 residues. The CDR3 nucleotides read TGCAGTGCTAAGAGGAACACTGAAGCTTTCTTT. This encodes CSAKRNTEAFF.

The rearrangement uses TRBV7-2 and TRBJ2-4; D is undetermined. Germline CDR1 and CDR2: SGHTA and FQGNSA. CDR3 size: 12 residues. V was trimmed by 3 bases and J by 9 bases, leaving 9 bases between them. In DNA, the CDR3 is TGTGCCAGCAGCTTGAGTAGGTTCATTCAGTACTTC. Residues: CASSLSRFIQYF.